This entry lists 30 T cell receptor beta chains sequenced from one sample in a study of T cell changes during pregnancy in multiple sclerosis (dated by TCRdb to the late 2010s). Libraries came from the immunoSEQ multiplex PCR assay. The immuneACCESS repertoire file appears here via TCRdb, limited to in-frame rearrangements. These files lack a portion of the clones; in checked studies, under half of the deficit traces to unresolved V genes, and the cause of the others is not known. This sample has about 70,000 clones in its table, and approximately 92% of those were observed once. About 2.3% of the sample is taken by the ten largest. Sample: peripheral blood, taken before pregnancy. These receptors were taken from a female donor with multiple sclerosis, enrolled in a pregnancy study.

This CDR3 reads CASSTGSQETQYF. The CDR3 coding sequence is TGTGCCAGCAGTACAGGGTCCCAAGAGACCCAGTACTTC. The chain employs TRBV7-9 and TRBJ2-5; D possibly corresponds to TRBD1 (6 bases). Germline V CDR1 and CDR2: SEHNR, FQNEAQ (reference sequence). V lost 6 bases and J 1 base, leaving 9 bases between the germline ends. This CDR3 is built from 13 residues.

This clone was observed a single time. The genes are TRBV18 and TRBJ2-5; the D gene is possibly TRBD2 (7 bases). V was pared by 5 bases and J by 7 bases, with 17 bases between. Germline V CDR1 and CDR2: KGHSH, LQKENI. The CDR3 extends over 14 amino acids. The CDR3 loop reads CASSGLQGGGTQYF. CDR3 bases: TGTGCCAGCTCAGGACTACAGGGAGGGGGGACCCAGTACTTC.

The chain employs TRBV19 and TRBJ2-2, with unresolved D. The CDR3 contains 15 residues. Trimming stripped 3 bases from V and 3 bases from J, with 11 bases between. The germline V gene has CDR1 LNHDA and CDR2 SQIVND (reference sequence). This CDR3 reads CASSIGTDHTGELFF. The CDR3 region has the DNA TGTGCCAGTAGTATCGGCACAGATCACACCGGGGAGCTGTTTTTT.

J is TRBJ2-7 and V is TRBV28; D unclear. CDR3 length: 14 residues. The V gene's germline CDR1 is MDHEN and CDR2 SYDVKM. Trimming cost V 1 base and J 6 bases, with 13 bases left between them. CDR3 coding DNA: TGTGCCAGCAGTTTATCCCGCTGGGCTCTCGAGCAGTACTTC. It translates to CASSLSRWALEQYF.

This clone was recorded only once. The chain has TRBV15 and TRBJ2-4, with a weak D call TRBD1 (6 bases). V shed 0 bases and J shed 0 bases, with 21 bases lying between them. This CDR3 is 20 amino acids long. Germline V gene lookup returns CDR1 LNHNV and CDR2 YYDKDF (reference sequence). The CDR3 here is CATSRDFLRGTSLAKNIQYF. CDR3 DNA: TGTGCCACCAGCAGAGACTTTTTACGAGGGACAAGTCTAGCCAAAAACATTCAGTACTTC.

The chain links TRBV7-2 to TRBJ2-7; TRBD1 might be the D (6 bases). Germline values: CDR1 SGHTA, CDR2 FQGNSA. The CDR3 contains 14 residues. Trimming took off 3 bases at V and 3 bases at J, with 12 bases between the two ends. The CDR3 loop reads CASSFPGTSYEQYF. The CDR3 nucleotides are TGTGCCAGCAGCTTCCCCGGGACAAGCTACGAGCAGTACTTC. Variable domain in full (rest from reference TRBV7-2 and TRBJ2-7): GAGVSQSPSNKVTEKGKDVELRCDPISGHTALYWYRQSLGQGLEFLIYFQGNSAPDKSGLPSDRFSAERTGGSVSTLTIQRTQQEDSAVYLCASSFPGTSYEQYFGPGTRLTVT.

The chain is built from TRBV4-1 and TRBJ1-2; 9 nucleotides match TRBD1. Germline CDR1 MGHRA, CDR2 YSYEKL. This CDR3 contains 14 residues. V lost 4 bases and J lost 2; bases outside the gene matches: 2. The CDR3 region has the DNA TGCGCCAGCAGCCCTGGGACAGGGAACTATGGCTACACCTTC. Amino acid sequence: CASSPGTGNYGYTF.

The rearrangement links TRBV4-1 to TRBJ2-5, with 7 bases identical to TRBD2. This CDR3 is built from 15 residues. Per germline, CDR1 MGHRA and CDR2 YSYEKL. Trimming removed 3 bases from V and 3 bases from J; junction bases left unmatched: 7. The CDR3: CASSQDPAGKETQYF. DNA for the CDR3: TGCGCCAGCAGCCAGGATCCAGCGGGGAAAGAGACCCAGTACTTC.

The count of this clone is one. The genes are TRBV5-6 and TRBJ2-5; D remains unclear. The CDR3 consists of 13 residues. Trimming cost V 2 bases and J 1 base, with 6 bases left between them. Per germline, CDR1 SGHDT and CDR2 YYEEEE. CDR3 region: CASSFRVQETQYF. Written as DNA, the CDR3 is TGTGCCAGCAGCTTTCGGGTCCAAGAGACCCAGTACTTC.

V and J are TRBV27 and TRBJ1-2; D uncertain. Germline loops: CDR1 MNHEY, CDR2 SMNVEV (reference sequence). Trimming removed 6 bases from V and 8 bases from J, with 19 bases in between. The CDR3 has 14 amino acids. CDR3 bases: TGTGCCAGCAGCACCCTACGATCTTCGTGGGGCTACACCTTC. Encoded protein: CASSTLRSSWGYTF.

The CDR3 DNA reads as TGCAGCGTGGAGGGAAGGGAAAGCTACACCTTC. As protein: CSVEGRESYTF. The V gene is TRBV29-1, the J gene TRBJ1-2; no definite D call. V was shortened by 6 bases and J by 9 bases, with 14 bases between the two germline ends. This CDR3 spans 11 amino acids. Looked up from germline, CDR1 is SQVTM and CDR2 is ANQGSEA.

The gene calls are TRBV5-5 and TRBJ2-7; 10 positions agree with TRBD1. CDR1 and CDR2 (germline): SGHKS, YYEKEE (reference sequence). The CDR3 has 17 residues. Trimming took 2 bases from V and 4 from J; bases not matched to a gene: 12. The CDR3 DNA sequence: TGTGCCAGCAGCTTAGTAAGACCGGGACAGGGGAAGTACGAGCAGTACTTC. Amino acid sequence: CASSLVRPGQGKYEQYF.

This chain connects TRBV2 to TRBJ2-3; a possible D gene is TRBD2 (5 bases). Germline V gene sequence: CDR1 SNHLY, CDR2 FYNNEI. The CDR3 is 14 amino acids. The V and J ends lost 0 bases and 6 bases respectively, with 10 bases between them. In DNA form, the CDR3 reads TGTGCCAGCAGTGAAGCGCCGAGAGGGGATACGCAGTATTTT. Encoded protein: CASSEAPRGDTQYF.

The genes are TRBV27 and TRBJ2-2; D uncertain. The CDR3 has 13 amino acids. Germline CDR1 MNHEY, CDR2 SMNVEV (reference sequence). V lost 5 bases and J 2 bases, leaving 6 bases between the germline ends. The CDR3 spells CASSPFNTGELFF. The CDR3 DNA follows: TGTGCCAGCAGTCCCTTTAACACCGGGGAGCTGTTTTTT.

The gene calls are TRBV30 and TRBJ2-5, with 7 bases aligning to TRBD2. This CDR3 has 15 residues. V was pared by 1 base and J by 0 bases, with 5 bases of the junction left unmatched. Germline V lookup: CDR1 GTSNPN, CDR2 SVGIG (reference sequence). CDR3 in DNA: TGTGCCTGGAGTGCCGCCACTAGCGACCAAGAGACCCAGTACTTC. Translation gives CAWSAATSDQETQYF.

The chain is built from TRBV7-2 and TRBJ1-1; 7 bases align to TRBD1. This CDR3 region has 13 residues. In germline, CDR1 is SGHTA, CDR2 FQGNSA. With 4 bases clipped from V and 7 bases from J, the junction kept 6 bases outside the gene matches. CDR3 sequence: CASSSGQASEAFF. Written as DNA, the CDR3 is TGTGCCAGCAGCTCTGGACAGGCAAGTGAAGCTTTCTTT.

The V call is TRBV6-1, the J call TRBJ2-5; D is uncertain. This CDR3 region has 12 residues. Germline CDR1 is MNHNS and CDR2 is SASEGT. Trimming took 5 bases from V and 5 from J, leaving 9 bases between them. The CDR3 sequence: CASSTPRETQYF. Written as DNA, the CDR3 is TGTGCCAGCAGTACCCCACGGGAGACCCAGTACTTC.

This chain links TRBV27 with TRBJ2-1; possibly TRBD2 for D (5 bases). This CDR3 region has 15 residues. CDR1 is MNHEY and CDR2 is SMNVEV in the germline V gene (reference sequence). Trimming stripped 2 bases from V and 11 bases from J, with 19 bases between. The CDR3 bases are TGTGCCAGCAGTTTAGGAGGACCAAGCAGCCGACAGCAGTTCTTC. Translation gives CASSLGGPSSRQQFF.

The rearrangement uses TRBV4-3 and TRBJ2-3; TRBD2 aligns across 8 bases. The length of the CDR3 is 16 residues. CDR1 is LGHNA and CDR2 is YSLEER in the germline V gene. V lost 1 base and J lost 1; bases outside the gene matches: 4. The CDR3 nucleotides are TGCGCCAGCAGCCAAGCTCCAGCGGGAGGCACAGATACGCAGTATTTT. Translation gives CASSQAPAGGTDTQYF.

The chain combines TRBV5-1 with TRBJ1-1; tentatively, D is TRBD1 (5 bases). Germline assignment: CDR1 SGHRS and CDR2 YFSETQ. Trimming took off 4 bases at V and 11 bases at J, with 18 bases between the two ends. This CDR3 comprises 13 residues. The CDR3 loop is CASSKGLPTEAFF. The CDR3 nucleotides read TGCGCCAGCAGCAAGGGACTGCCGACAGAGGCTTTCTTT.

The genes are TRBV4-3 and TRBJ2-5, with a possible D match to TRBD2 (5 bases). V was trimmed by 2 bases and J by 5 bases, leaving 9 bases between them. Germline loops: CDR1 LGHNA, CDR2 YSLEER. The CDR3 is 13 amino acids. The CDR3 sequence is CASSQSRRETQYF. The CDR3 bases are TGCGCCAGCAGCCAATCTAGGAGGGAGACCCAGTACTTC.

The chain carries TRBV28 and TRBJ2-5, with D unclear. V lost 6 bases, J lost 7 bases, and 12 bases lay in between. This CDR3 comprises 12 residues. CDR1 and CDR2 from the germline V gene are MDHEN and SYDVKM. The CDR3, as DNA: TGTGCCAGCAGCCCCGGTCTTCGGACCCAGTACTTC. Translated: CASSPGLRTQYF.

This clone occurred once. The chain links TRBV9 to TRBJ2-3; TRBD2 is a possible D gene (6 bases). This CDR3 has 17 amino acids. From germline, CDR1 is SGDLS and CDR2 YYNGEE. The V end lost 3 bases, the J end lost 1 base, and 18 bases lay between the germline ends. CDR3 nucleotides: TGTGCCAGCAGCGCGGGACCGGCGGGGTCGCGCACAGATACGCAGTATTTT. This codes for CASSAGPAGSRTDTQYF.

The chain links TRBV25-1 to TRBJ1-1; D uncertain. CDR1 MGHDK and CDR2 SYGVNS come from the germline V gene. The V end lost 7 bases, the J end lost 3 bases, and 9 bases lay between the germline ends. This CDR3 contains 12 residues. Written as DNA, the CDR3 is TGTGCCAGCACTGAGGGAGACACTGAAGCTTTCTTT. Translating it yields CASTEGDTEAFF.

This clone occurred once. The CDR3 nucleotides read TGTGCCAGCAGCTTATGGGACAGTAAGCAAGAGACCCAGTACTTC. The encoded protein is CASSLWDSKQETQYF. This chain joins TRBV11-2 and TRBJ2-5; 7 bases line up with TRBD1. CDR1 and CDR2 (germline): SGHAT, FQNNGV. V lost 2 bases and J lost 2; bases outside the gene matches: 5. The CDR3 extends over 15 amino acids.

This sequence joins TRBV23-1 and TRBJ2-3; 14 bases line up with TRBD2. TRBV23-1 belongs to the ORF category, with a function that is uncertain. After removal of 1 base from V and 2 bases from J, the junction contained 8 bases not matched to a gene. CDR3 length equals 19 residues. The chain's CDR3 is CASSQLGLAGVGSTDTQYF. The CDR3 DNA reads TGCGCCAGCAGTCAATTGGGACTAGCGGGAGTTGGGTCCACAGATACGCAGTATTTT.

The chain carries TRBV10-3 and TRBJ1-1, with TRBD1 matching over 7 bases. The CDR3 extends over 11 amino acids. Germline CDR1 and CDR2: ENHRY and SYGVKD. After removal of 6 bases from V and 7 bases from J, the junction contained 2 bases not matched to a gene. CDR3 sequence: CAIRRQGEAFF. In nucleotides, the CDR3 is TGTGCCATCAGACGACAGGGTGAAGCTTTCTTT.

This clone came up once. V is TRBV5-1 and J is TRBJ1-3; possibly TRBD1 for D (5 bases). CDR1 is SGHRS and CDR2 is YFSETQ in the germline V gene. This CDR3 has 16 amino acids. The germline V and J ends were trimmed by 1 base and 0 bases, with 11 bases remaining between them. The CDR3 DNA reads as TGCGCCAGCAGCTTGACAACAGGATCCTCTGGAAACACCATATATTTT. Translating gives CASSLTTGSSGNTIYF.

The chain employs TRBV2 and TRBJ1-2, with D possibly being TRBD1 (5 bases). V lost 2 bases to trimming and J lost 2 bases, with 6 bases between them. Germline V gene data show CDR1 as SNHLY and CDR2 as FYNNEI. The CDR3 spans 13 residues. CDR3 coding DNA: TGTGCCAGCAGTGAACAGGGAAACTATGGCTACACCTTC. The encoded protein is CASSEQGNYGYTF.

The V and J genes are TRBV5-5 and TRBJ1-2; D gene unclear. V gave up 0 bases and J gave up 4 bases, with 13 bases separating them. Germline CDR1 reads SGHKS; CDR2 reads YYEKEE (reference sequence). This CDR3 has 15 amino acids. CDR3 amino acids: CASSLEGQEGYGYTF. CDR3 nucleotides: TGTGCCAGCAGCTTGGAAGGTCAGGAGGGCTATGGCTACACCTTC.